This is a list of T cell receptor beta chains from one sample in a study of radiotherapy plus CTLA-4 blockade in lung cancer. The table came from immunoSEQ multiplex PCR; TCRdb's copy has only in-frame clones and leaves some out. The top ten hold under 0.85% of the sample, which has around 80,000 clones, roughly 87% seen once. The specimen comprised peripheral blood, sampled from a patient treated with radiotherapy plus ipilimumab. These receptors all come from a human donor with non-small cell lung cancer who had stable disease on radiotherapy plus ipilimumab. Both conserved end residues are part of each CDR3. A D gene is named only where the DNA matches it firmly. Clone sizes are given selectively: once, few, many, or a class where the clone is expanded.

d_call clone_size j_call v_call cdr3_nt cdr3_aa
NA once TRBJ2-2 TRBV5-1 TGCGCCAGCAGCTTGGTAGGGTCGGGGACCGGGGAGCTGTTTTTT CASSLVGSGTGELFF
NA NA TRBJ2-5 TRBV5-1 TGCGCCAGCAGCTTGGCCTTGGATGAGACCCAGTACTTC CASSLALDETQYF
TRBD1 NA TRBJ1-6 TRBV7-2 TGTGCCAGCAGCTTACGGGACAGCTACCTCTATAATTCACCCCTCCACTTT CASSLRDSYLYNSPLHF
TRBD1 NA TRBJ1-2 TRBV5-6 TGTGCCAGCAGCCCTCGGACAGGGAACTATGGCTACACCTTC CASSPRTGNYGYTF
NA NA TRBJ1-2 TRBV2 TGTGCCAGCAGCTGGGACGACTATGGCTACACCTTC CASSWDDYGYTF
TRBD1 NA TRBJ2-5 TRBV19 TGTGCCAGTAGTAGGGACAGGGCGGAGACCCAGTACTTC CASSRDRAETQYF
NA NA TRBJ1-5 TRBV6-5 TGTGCCAGCACCCCGACCTCGGTGGGCAATCAGCCCCAGCATTTT CASTPTSVGNQPQHF
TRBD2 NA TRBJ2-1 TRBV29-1 TGCAGCGCCGTCGGACTAGCGGGAGCTCTGGATGAGCAGTTCTTC CSAVGLAGALDEQFF
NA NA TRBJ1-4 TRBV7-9 TGTGCCAGCAGCCCCGGGGGGGCGGCTAATGAAAAACTGTTTTTT CASSPGGAANEKLFF
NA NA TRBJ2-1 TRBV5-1 TGCGCCAGCAGCCCGTCCCCCCTCGGACTGGCTTCCTACAATGAGCAGTTCTTC CASSPSPLGLASYNEQFF
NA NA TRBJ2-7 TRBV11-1 TGTGCCAGCAGCTACCGGACCAACCACGAGCAGTACTTC CASSYRTNHEQYF
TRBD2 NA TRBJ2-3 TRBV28 TGTGCCAGCAGTTCTACAGCGGGGGGTGGGGATACGCAGTATTTT CASSSTAGGGDTQYF
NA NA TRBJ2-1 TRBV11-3 TGTGCCAGCAGCCCCGGGACTGGCAAGGACAATGAGCAGTTCTTC CASSPGTGKDNEQFF
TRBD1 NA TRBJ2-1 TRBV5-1 TGCGCCAGCAGCTTGGGGGACAGGGACTACAATGAGCAGTTCTTC CASSLGDRDYNEQFF
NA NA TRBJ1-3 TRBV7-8 TGTGCCAGCAGCGTACAGGGAGGCCCTGGAAACACCATATATTTT CASSVQGGPGNTIYF
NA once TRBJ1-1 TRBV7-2 TGTGCCAGCAGCCCTAGGACAGCACCCAACACTGAAGCTTTCTTT CASSPRTAPNTEAFF
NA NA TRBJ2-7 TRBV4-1 TGCGCCAGCAGCCAAGGGGGAAACTCCTACGAGCAGTACTTC CASSQGGNSYEQYF
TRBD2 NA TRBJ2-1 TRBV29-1 TGCAGCGTTGTTGAGACTAGCGGTAATGAGCAGTTCTTC CSVVETSGNEQFF
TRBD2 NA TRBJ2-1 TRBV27 TGTGCCAGCAGTTTATATAGGACTAGCGGGACTCCTCACAATGAGCAGTTCTTC CASSLYRTSGTPHNEQFF
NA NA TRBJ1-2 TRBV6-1 TGTGCCAGCAGTGAAGCTTGGCGCGCTAACTATGGCTACACCTTC CASSEAWRANYGYTF
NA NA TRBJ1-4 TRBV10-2 TGCGCCAGCAGTGTTGACGGGCTGACTAATGAAAAACTGTTTTTT CASSVDGLTNEKLFF
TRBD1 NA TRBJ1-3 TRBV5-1 TGCGCCAGCAGCCCGGGGACAGGGACTGGAAACACCATATATTTT CASSPGTGTGNTIYF
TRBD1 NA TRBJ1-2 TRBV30 TGTGCCTGGAAAGACCCGGGGACAGCCTATGGCTACACCTTC CAWKDPGTAYGYTF
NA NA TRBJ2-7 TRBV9 TGTGCCAGCAGCCAAGACCCTGCGGGGGAGCAGTACTTC CASSQDPAGEQYF
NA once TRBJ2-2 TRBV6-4 TGTGCCAGCAGTGTTGGGCCGACCCGTGTAACCGGGGAGCTGTTTTTT CASSVGPTRVTGELFF
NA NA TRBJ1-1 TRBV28 TGTGCCAGCAGTTTAAACACTTTGGCTGAAGCTTTCTTT CASSLNTLAEAFF
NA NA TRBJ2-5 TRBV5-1 TGCGCCAGCAGCTTGGATGGGAGAGCAGAGACCCAGTACTTC CASSLDGRAETQYF
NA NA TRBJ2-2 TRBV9 TGTGCCAGCAGCGTCTATGGGAAGAACACCGGGGAGCTGTTTTTT CASSVYGKNTGELFF
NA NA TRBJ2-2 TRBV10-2 TGCGCCAGCAGGACAGCGAACACCGGGGAGCTGTTTTTT CASRTANTGELFF
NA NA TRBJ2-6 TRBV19 TGTGCCACTCGCTGGGGCACCGGGGCCAACGTCCTGACTTTC CATRWGTGANVLTF
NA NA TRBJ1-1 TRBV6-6 TGTGCCAGCAGTACTCAGACAGGAGGTCGCACTGAAGCTTTCTTT CASSTQTGGRTEAFF
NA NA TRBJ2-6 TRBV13 TGTGCCAGCAGCTTACGCAGGGGCCTCATCTCTGGGGCCAACGTCCTGACTTTC CASSLRRGLISGANVLTF
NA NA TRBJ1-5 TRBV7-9 TGTGCCAGCAGCCAAGCAGTTCAGCCCCAGCATTTT CASSQAVQPQHF
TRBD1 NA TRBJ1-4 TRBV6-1 TGTGCCAGCAGTGCTGGGACAGGGTTAGAAAAACTGTTTTTT CASSAGTGLEKLFF
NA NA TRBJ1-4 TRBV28 TGTGCCAGCAGTTTGGGGGGGTCGAGGGAAAAACTGTTTTTT CASSLGGSREKLFF
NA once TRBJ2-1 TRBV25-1 TGTGCCAGGGTTCTATTTTACAATGAGCAGTTCTTC CARVLFYNEQFF
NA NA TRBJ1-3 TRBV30 TGTGCCTGGAAATCAGGAAACACCATATATTTT CAWKSGNTIYF
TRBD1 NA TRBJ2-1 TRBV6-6 TGTGCCAGCAGTTACCCCGGGACAGGTGAGCAGTTCTTC CASSYPGTGEQFF
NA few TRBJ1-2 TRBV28 TGTGCCAGCAGTGAGACGGCCCCGCAGGGCTACACCTTC CASSETAPQGYTF
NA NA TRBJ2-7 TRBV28 TGTGCCAGCAGTTTACGGGACGTTCGTACCTACGAGCAGTACTTC CASSLRDVRTYEQYF
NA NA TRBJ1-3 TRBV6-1 TGTGCCAGCAGGGCGGGGACCGGTGGAAACACCATATATTTT CASRAGTGGNTIYF
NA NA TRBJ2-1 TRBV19 TGTGCCAGTAGTATCGACGCAAGCGCTTATGAGCAGTTCTTC CASSIDASAYEQFF
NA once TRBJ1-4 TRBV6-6 TGTGCCAGCAGCTCAAATTGGGATGACGAAAAACTGTTTTTT CASSSNWDDEKLFF
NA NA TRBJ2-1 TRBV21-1 TGTGCCAGCAGCAAAGGCGGCGCGGGACGGGAGGGCAATGAGCAGTTCTTC CASSKGGAGREGNEQFF
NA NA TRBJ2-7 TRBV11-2 TGTGCCAGCAGCTTAGGGGCGGGGTTTACCAGTTTCTCCTACGAGCAGTACTTC CASSLGAGFTSFSYEQYF
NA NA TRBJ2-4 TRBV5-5 TGTGCCAGCAGCTTGGCCGCAGCAGCTGCTCAAAACATTCAGTACTTC CASSLAAAAAQNIQYF
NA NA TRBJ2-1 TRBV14 TGTGCCAGCAGCCATATGTCTGGGGGTGAGCAGTTCTTC CASSHMSGGEQFF
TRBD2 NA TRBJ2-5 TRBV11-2 TGTGCCAGCAGCCGAGGGACTAGCGTGGTTGGGGAGACCCAGTACTTC CASSRGTSVVGETQYF
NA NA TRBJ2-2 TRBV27 TGTGCCAGCAGTAGTCAGGGAACCGGGGAGCTGTTTTTT CASSSQGTGELFF
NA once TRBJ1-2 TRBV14 TGTGCCAGCAGCCAAATTCACCGGGCCATCGATGGCTACACCTTC CASSQIHRAIDGYTF
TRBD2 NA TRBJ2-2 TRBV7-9 TGTGCCAGCAGGAGCTTGGGGGAGGGCACCGGGGAGCTGTTTTTT CASRSLGEGTGELFF